This T cell receptor (beta chain) was sequenced in a study of blood T cell repertoires in COVID-19. Background on the study: Material from acute and convalescent COVID-19 was sourced from the United States, Italy and Spain.

Trimming cost V 2 bases and J 2 bases, with 11 bases left between them. The germline gives CDR1 SGHDT, CDR2 YYEEEE. The CDR3 runs to 14 residues. Measured with immunoSEQ multiplex PCR; TCRdb has only the in-frame clones, and not every one. The data show some 350,000 clones, with nearly 90% seen just once and 6.5% held by the top ten. The sequence derives from a man aged 18 to 29 with active or convalescent COVID-19. Sequencing input: peripheral blood. The gene calls are TRBV5-6 and TRBJ2-7, with D possibly being TRBD2 (7 bases). DNA for the CDR3: TGTGCCAGCAGCTTCGCGGGGGCTACCTACGAGCAGTACTTC. Protein sequence: CASSFAGATYEQYF.